This T cell receptor (beta chain) was sequenced in a study of cytomegalovirus exposure and HLA in healthy donors. Trimming cost V 7 bases and J 7 bases, with 20 bases left between them. This CDR3 is 14 amino acids long. Germline CDR1 reads LNHNV; CDR2 reads YYDKDF (reference sequence). Vbeta (60) and Jbeta (13) primers were used in the PCR. Profiled with immunoSEQ multiplex PCR; TCRdb holds only in-frame clones, not every one. The sample lists approximately 150,000 clones, 70% to 80% occurring once. The sample taken for sequencing was PBMCs. The sequence derives from a man in his forties in good health and CMV-seropositive. The V gene is TRBV15, the J gene TRBJ2-7, with D possibly matching TRBD1 (6 bases). CDR3 sequence: CATTQGKGNWEQYF. The CDR3 DNA follows: TGTGCCACCACCCAGGGGAAGGGGAACTGGGAGCAGTACTTC.